Below, 16 T cell receptor beta chains from the same sample are listed, as sequenced in a study of blood T cell repertoires in COVID-19. Measured with immunoSEQ multiplex PCR; TCRdb has only the in-frame clones, and not every one. This table holds over 150,000 clones, around three quarters found once. The sequenced sample was PBMCs or T cells enriched from blood (not recorded which). These receptors came from a woman in her 70s in a cohort exposed to, infected with or recovered from COVID-19 (not recorded which).

CDR3 loop: CASSPDRAVYGYTF. Written as DNA, the CDR3 is TGTGCCAGCAGCCCTGACAGGGCTGTTTATGGCTACACCTTC. V usage is TRBV7-9 and J usage is TRBJ1-2; 7 nucleotides line up with TRBD1. Trimming took 5 bases from V and 5 from J; bases not matched to a gene: 8. The V gene's germline CDR1 is SEHNR and CDR2 FQNEAQ (reference sequence). The CDR3 runs 14 residues.

This chain joins TRBV11-2 and TRBJ2-2; D uncertain. Germline loops: CDR1 SGHAT, CDR2 FQNNGV. The CDR3 runs to 13 residues. The germline V and J ends were trimmed by 3 bases and 2 bases, with 4 bases remaining between them. The CDR3 region has the DNA TGTGCCAGCAGCTTGGCTAACACCGGGGAGCTGTTTTTT. This gives the protein CASSLANTGELFF.

This clone showed up just a few times. The chain employs TRBV27 and TRBJ1-3; maybe TRBD1 (5 bases). The V end was cut by 2 bases, the J end by 0 bases, with 8 bases between. This CDR3 spans 15 amino acids. Germline CDR1 is MNHEY and CDR2 is SMNVEV (reference sequence). DNA for the CDR3: TGTGCCAGCAGTTTAGGGGCTTCCTCTGGAAACACCATATATTTT. As protein: CASSLGASSGNTIYF.

This chain joins TRBV2 and TRBJ2-1; D is unclear. The CDR3 spans 13 residues. With 5 bases removed from V and 5 bases from J, the gap between germline ends came to 10 bases. The germline V gene encodes CDR1 SNHLY and CDR2 FYNNEI. The CDR3 reads CASSLVRHNEQFF. The DNA of the CDR3 is TGTGCCAGCAGTCTAGTTCGGCACAATGAGCAGTTCTTC.

The CDR3 DNA reads TGCGCCAGCAGTGATCCCGGGACTAGCGTCTACAATGAGCAGTTCTTC. Its protein is CASSDPGTSVYNEQFF. The chain uses TRBV10-1 and TRBJ2-1, with TRBD2 matching 10 bases. The V gene's germline CDR1 is WNHNN and CDR2 SYGVQD (reference sequence). There are 16 residues in the CDR3. After removal of 3 bases from V and 3 bases from J, the junction contained 5 bases not matched to a gene.

The genes are TRBV6-5 and TRBJ1-2; maybe TRBD1 (5 bases). The CDR3 extends over 12 amino acids. V was cut by 3 bases and J by 8 bases, with 10 bases left in between. The germline gives CDR1 MNHEY, CDR2 SVGAGI. The CDR3 sequence is CASSYWGEGYTF. The CDR3 DNA is TGTGCCAGCAGTTATTGGGGGGAAGGCTACACCTTC.

The genes are TRBV11-1 and TRBJ2-4; D gene unclear. V was clipped by 6 bases and J by 2 bases, with 11 bases between them. Germline CDR1 SGHAT, CDR2 FQDESV (reference sequence). The length of the CDR3 is 14 residues. CDR3 residues: CASRMAPTKNIQYF. CDR3 nucleotides: TGTGCCAGCAGAATGGCCCCGACCAAAAACATTCAGTACTTC.

CDR3 in amino acids: CASSLSGGLYEQYF. The CDR3 nucleotides read TGTGCCAGCAGCTTAAGCGGGGGCCTCTACGAGCAGTACTTC. The gene calls are TRBV7-2 and TRBJ2-7; TRBD2 matches at 8 bases. CDR3 length: 14 residues. V shed 2 bases and J 3 bases; nucleotides not matched to a gene: 3. CDR1 SGHTA and CDR2 FQGNSA come from the germline V gene.

This sequence joins TRBV5-8 and TRBJ2-1; 8 bases agree with TRBD2. Trimming at V came to 0 bases and at J to 3 bases, leaving 5 bases not matched to a gene. Germline CDR1 and CDR2: SGHTS and YDEGEE. This CDR3 is built from 16 residues. The CDR3 loop is CASSLVSGSNYNEQFF. The CDR3 DNA reads TGTGCCAGCAGCTTGGTAAGCGGGAGTAACTACAATGAGCAGTTCTTC. The full variable domain, rest sourced from reference TRBV5-8 and TRBJ2-1, is EAGVTQSPTHLIKTRGQQATLRCSPISGHTSVYWYQQALGLGLQFLLWYDEGEERNRGNFPPRFSGRQFPNYSSELNVNALELEDSALYLCASSLVSGSNYNEQFFGPGTRLTVL.

The J gene is TRBJ1-1, the V gene TRBV4-1; D possibly corresponds to TRBD1 (5 bases). The V end was cut by 4 bases, the J end by 1 base, with 25 bases between. Germline V gene data show CDR1 as MGHRA and CDR2 as YSYEKL. The CDR3 sequence is 19 residues long. As DNA, the CDR3 is TGCGCCAGCAGCCCGGGCTCGGACATCCTCCTCGTCTCGAACACTGAAGCTTTCTTT. Residues: CASSPGSDILLVSNTEAFF.

The chain recombines TRBV20-1 with TRBJ2-7, with 7 bases matching TRBD1. The CDR3 loop spans 12 amino acids. Germline loops: CDR1 DFQATT, CDR2 SNEGSKA (reference sequence). Trimming at V came to 3 bases and at J to 6 bases, leaving 5 bases not matched to a gene. The CDR3 sequence: CSASRTGSEQYF. CDR3 DNA sequence: TGCAGTGCTAGTAGGACAGGTTCCGAGCAGTACTTC.

The V call is TRBV5-8, the J call TRBJ1-2, with 10 bases matching TRBD1. This CDR3 spans 14 amino acids. Germline CDR1 is SGHTS and CDR2 is YDEGEE. J lost 7 bases, V lost 5 bases, and 8 bases had no gene match. The CDR3 DNA sequence: TGTGCCAGCAGTTGGGACAGGGGAATCGGTGGCTACACCTTC. It yields the protein CASSWDRGIGGYTF.

This clone has just a few counts. CDR3: CATSREAGAGGTQYF. The CDR3 DNA follows: TGTGCCACCAGCAGAGAGGCGGGAGCCGGCGGTACGCAGTATTTT. The V call is TRBV15, the J call TRBJ2-3; TRBD2 aligns across 7 bases. Looked up from germline, CDR1 is LNHNV and CDR2 is YYDKDF (reference sequence). There are 15 residues in the CDR3. Unmatched junction bases numbered 8, after V lost 0 bases and J lost 8 bases.

The chain couples TRBV28 to TRBJ2-5, with D perhaps TRBD2 (7 bases). Trimming took off 5 bases at V and 5 bases at J, with 15 bases between the two ends. The CDR3 contains 14 residues. The germline V gene encodes CDR1 MDHEN and CDR2 SYDVKM. The CDR3 bases are TGTGCCAGCAGTATAGGGGGGGCGCGGGAGACCCAGTACTTC. Translating it yields CASSIGGARETQYF. Filled out from reference TRBV28 and TRBJ2-5, the complete variable domain reads DVKVTQSSRYLVKRTGEKVFLECVQDMDHENMFWYRQDPGLGLRLIYFSYDVKMKEKGDIPEGYSVSREKKERFSLILESASTNQTSMYLCASSIGGARETQYFGPGTRLLVL.

The chain links TRBV5-4 to TRBJ2-7, with 8 bases fitting TRBD1. With 5 bases clipped from V and 2 bases from J, the junction kept 3 bases outside the gene matches. The CDR3 sequence is 13 residues long. Germline V gives CDR1 SGHNT, CDR2 YYREEE (reference sequence). DNA of the CDR3: TGTGCCAGCAGTCTGGACAGGGCCTACGAGCAGTACTTC. This codes for CASSLDRAYEQYF.

In the case of this clone: The sample has other DNA sequences that encode this CDR3 too. The chain combines TRBV18 with TRBJ2-5; TRBD2 aligns across 8 bases. V was clipped by 1 base and J by 4 bases; unmatched bases: 5. CDR1 KGHSH and CDR2 LQKENI come from the germline V gene. This CDR3 is built from 15 residues. The CDR3 nucleotides are TGTGCCAGCTCACCACGGACCGGGGGGGGAGAGACCCAGTACTTC. Its translation is CASSPRTGGGETQYF.